These 21 T cell receptor beta chains were all obtained from the same sample, sequenced in a study of blood T cell repertoires in COVID-19. Libraries were prepared by immunoSEQ multiplex PCR; TCRdb keeps only in-frame clonotypes and omits some of them. This table holds tens of thousands of clones, around 87% found once. Sequencing was done on a sample of peripheral blood. The origin of the receptors is a man aged 50 or older with active COVID-19.

The chain joins TRBV5-1 to TRBJ2-5, with D perhaps TRBD2 (6 bases). The CDR3 loop spans 13 amino acids. Germline CDR1 reads SGHRS; CDR2 reads YFSETQ. The V gene lost 7 bases and the J gene lost 3 bases, with 13 bases spanning the gap. CDR3 DNA: TGCGCCAGCGGCCCTAGACTAGAAGAGACCCAGTACTTC. As protein: CASGPRLEETQYF.

V usage is TRBV7-2 and J usage is TRBJ1-2, with 8 nucleotides matching TRBD1. Germline V CDR1 and CDR2: SGHTA, FQGNSA. The CDR3 runs 15 residues. Unmatched junction bases numbered 5, after V lost 1 base and J lost 4 bases. The DNA for the CDR3 is TGTGCCAGCAGCTTAGGGACAGGGCAGGCCTATGGCTACACCTTC. Translated: CASSLGTGQAYGYTF.

This clone was observed a handful of times. The chain combines TRBV28 with TRBJ2-6; D call uncertain. The CDR3 runs 17 residues. Trimming pared 3 bases from V and 0 bases from J, leaving 12 bases between. CDR1 and CDR2 (germline): MDHEN, SYDVKM. The CDR3 DNA follows: TGTGCCAGCAGTTTTGCCAGGCCAGGCTCTGGGGCCAACGTCCTGACTTTC. It is translated as CASSFARPGSGANVLTF.

This chain links TRBV18 with TRBJ2-7; perhaps TRBD2 as D (6 bases). V was clipped by 3 bases and J by 4 bases, with 13 bases between them. CDR1 and CDR2 from the germline V gene are KGHSH and LQKENI. The CDR3 contains 14 residues. DNA of the CDR3: TGTGCCAGCTCACCCGGCCGGAGCGGGTACGAGCAGTACTTC. Protein: CASSPGRSGYEQYF.

The sample holds one count of this clone. The V call is TRBV6-5, the J call TRBJ2-7; weak D call: TRBD1 (8 bases). Germline V gene sequence: CDR1 MNHEY, CDR2 SVGAGI. The CDR3 sequence is 13 residues long. Trimming stripped 5 bases from V and 2 bases from J, with 10 bases between. The CDR3 here is CASSTGGAYEQYF. Written as DNA, the CDR3 is TGTGCCAGCAGTACAGGGGGGGCCTACGAGCAGTACTTC.

The V call is TRBV7-2, the J call TRBJ1-4; D gene uncertain. The CDR3 contains 13 residues. Trimming shortened V by 1 base and J by 8 bases, and 8 bases separated the two germline ends. The germline V gene has CDR1 SGHTA and CDR2 FQGNSA. CDR3 bases: TGTGCCAGCAGCTTAGGTCGGGAGGAAAAACTGTTTTTT. Its translation is CASSLGREEKLFF.

The V call is TRBV11-2, the J call TRBJ1-2; 12 nucleotides line up with TRBD1. This CDR3 has 14 amino acids. The V gene end was trimmed by 4 bases and the J gene end by 14 bases; junction bases not matched to a gene: 11. Germline lookup yields CDR1 SGHAT and CDR2 FQNNGV. This CDR3 reads CASSSPGTGGFRTF. CDR3 DNA sequence: TGTGCCAGCAGCTCACCCGGGACAGGGGGCTTCCGAACCTTC.

This clone was recorded only once. The chain's CDR3 is CASSLQGIYGYTF. CDR3 bases: TGTGCCAGCAGTTTACAGGGGATCTATGGCTACACCTTC. The genes are TRBV12-3 or TRBV12-4 and TRBJ1-2, with a possible D match to TRBD1 (6 bases). The CDR3 loop spans 13 amino acids. V gave up 2 bases and J gave up 4 bases, with 8 bases separating them.

This chain links TRBV5-5 with TRBJ2-7, with D hard to call. V dropped 2 bases and J dropped 1 base, with 10 bases sitting between them. The CDR3 has 14 amino acids. Germline V gene lookup returns CDR1 SGHKS and CDR2 YYEKEE (reference sequence). In nucleotides, the CDR3 is TGTGCCAGCAGCTTCGAGGCGGAATCCTACGAGCAGTACTTC. It codes for CASSFEAESYEQYF.

V and J are TRBV9 and TRBJ2-7; weak D call: TRBD2 (5 bases). With 0 bases removed from V and 5 bases from J, the gap between germline ends came to 12 bases. This CDR3 spans 14 amino acids. Germline V CDR1 and CDR2: SGDLS, YYNGEE. The CDR3 sequence is CASSVAASTHEQYF. The CDR3 DNA reads as TGTGCCAGCAGCGTAGCGGCTAGCACCCACGAGCAGTACTTC.

The chain is built from TRBV27 and TRBJ2-7; D perhaps matches TRBD2 (5 bases). This CDR3 is 14 amino acids long. Trimming stripped 3 bases from V and 7 bases from J, with 16 bases between. CDR1 and CDR2 (germline): MNHEY, SMNVEV (reference sequence). The CDR3 DNA sequence: TGTGCCAGCAGTTTTGAGGGTGGGCCATATGAGCAGTACTTC. Its translation: CASSFEGGPYEQYF.

This chain joins TRBV30 and TRBJ2-7; TRBD2 might be the D (6 bases). Looked up from germline, CDR1 is GTSNPN and CDR2 is SVGIG (reference sequence). The V end was cut by 3 bases, the J end by 4 bases, with 16 bases between. The CDR3 extends over 14 amino acids. The CDR3 DNA follows: TGTGCCTGGAGGGTCCCGACGGGGGTATACGAGCAGTACTTC. This translates into CAWRVPTGVYEQYF.

The chain links TRBV10-2 to TRBJ2-3; 8 positions match TRBD2. This CDR3 comprises 12 residues. Germline CDR1 and CDR2: WSHSY and SAAADI. Trimming removed 8 bases from V and 5 bases from J; junction bases left unmatched: 3. CDR3 protein: CASGAGEDTQYF. The CDR3 DNA follows: TGCGCCAGCGGAGCGGGAGAAGATACGCAGTATTTT.

This clone was seen a few times. V gene TRBV4-1 combines with J gene TRBJ2-7; 7 positions match TRBD2. The CDR3 has 18 amino acids. Germline V CDR1 and CDR2: MGHRA, YSYEKL. Trimming at V came to 1 base and at J to 1 base, leaving 13 bases not matched to a gene. The CDR3 sequence: CASSQGILRRERSYEQYF. The CDR3 region has the DNA TGCGCCAGCAGCCAAGGTATCCTGAGGCGGGAGCGGTCCTACGAGCAGTACTTC.

The J gene is TRBJ2-7, the V gene TRBV19; 8 nucleotides line up with TRBD2. Germline lookup yields CDR1 LNHDA and CDR2 SQIVND (reference sequence). Trimming cost V 8 bases and J 0 bases; bases outside gene matches: 9. The CDR3 runs 15 residues. The CDR3: CASSSGSTGSYEQYF. DNA of the CDR3: TGTGCCAGTTCGAGCGGGAGTACGGGCTCCTACGAGCAGTACTTC.

The chain recombines TRBV5-1 with TRBJ2-1, with a weak D call TRBD2 (5 bases). Germline CDR1 SGHRS, CDR2 YFSETQ. CDR3 length equals 14 residues. With 4 bases removed from V and 2 bases from J, the gap between germline ends came to 10 bases. The CDR3, as DNA: TGCGCCAGCAGCCCCGGGGAGACCTACAATGAGCAGTTCTTC. This translates into CASSPGETYNEQFF.

This sequence joins TRBV6-5 and TRBJ2-7, with 7 bases matching TRBD2. The length of the CDR3 is 15 residues. Trimming removed 6 bases from V and 1 base from J; junction bases left unmatched: 9. CDR1 MNHEY and CDR2 SVGAGI come from the germline V gene. CDR3 region: CASRVGGVRSYEQYF. The CDR3 coding sequence is TGTGCCAGCAGAGTGGGGGGGGTTCGATCCTACGAGCAGTACTTC.

The chain has TRBV28 and TRBJ2-1; 10 bases align to TRBD2. CDR3 length: 15 amino acids. With 5 bases clipped from V and 8 bases from J, the junction kept 9 bases outside the gene matches. Germline CDR1 is MDHEN and CDR2 is SYDVKM. CDR3 sequence (DNA): TGTGCCAGCAGTCGGCTAGCGGGAGATCTCGATGAGCAGTTCTTC. Amino acids: CASSRLAGDLDEQFF. Drawing the rest from reference TRBV28 and TRBJ2-1, the complete variable domain is DVKVTQSSRYLVKRTGEKVFLECVQDMDHENMFWYRQDPGLGLRLIYFSYDVKMKEKGDIPEGYSVSREKKERFSLILESASTNQTSMYLCASSRLAGDLDEQFFGPGTRLTVL.

The chain has TRBV5-1 and TRBJ2-1, with 10 bases matching TRBD2. From germline, CDR1 is SGHRS and CDR2 YFSETQ. V trimming: 4 bases; J trimming: 9 bases; junction bases outside the gene matches: 13. This CDR3 has 16 amino acids. CDR3 sequence (DNA): TGCGCCAGCAGCCAAGGTGTAGCGGGAGGAAGTACTGAGCAGTTCTTC. It yields the protein CASSQGVAGGSTEQFF.

The rearrangement uses TRBV6-2 or TRBV6-3 and TRBJ2-3; TRBD2 matches 9 bases. With 2 bases clipped from V and 0 bases from J, the junction kept 9 bases outside the gene matches. CDR3 length: 18 amino acids. CDR1 and CDR2 (germline): MNHEY, SVGEGT. Here the CDR3 reads CASSYGLAGSLSTDTQYF. The CDR3 DNA sequence: TGTGCCAGCAGTTACGGCCTAGCGGGGAGTCTGAGCACAGATACGCAGTATTTT.

This clone was recorded once. The chain has TRBV28 and TRBJ1-4, with D uncertain. CDR3 length: 15 amino acids. Per germline, CDR1 MDHEN and CDR2 SYDVKM. V dropped 4 bases and J dropped 8 bases, with 17 bases sitting between them. The chain's CDR3 is CASSSWEVAREKLFF. CDR3 nucleotides: TGTGCCAGCAGTTCTTGGGAGGTAGCGAGAGAAAAACTGTTTTTT.